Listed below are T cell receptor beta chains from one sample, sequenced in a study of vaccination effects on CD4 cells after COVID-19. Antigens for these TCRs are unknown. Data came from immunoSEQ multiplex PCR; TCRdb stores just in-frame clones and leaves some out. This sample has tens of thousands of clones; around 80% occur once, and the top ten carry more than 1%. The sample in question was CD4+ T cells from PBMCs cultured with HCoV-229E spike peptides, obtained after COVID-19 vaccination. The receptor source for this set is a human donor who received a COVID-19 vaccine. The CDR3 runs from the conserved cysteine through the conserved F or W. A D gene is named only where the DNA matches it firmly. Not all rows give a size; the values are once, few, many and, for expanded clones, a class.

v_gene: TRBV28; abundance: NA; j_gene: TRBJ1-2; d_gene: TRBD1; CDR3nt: TGTGCCAGCAGCCTAGGACAGGGGGGCTACACCTTC; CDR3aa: CASSLGQGGYTF
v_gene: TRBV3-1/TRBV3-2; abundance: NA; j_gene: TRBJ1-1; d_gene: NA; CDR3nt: TGTGCCAGCAGCCCCTCGAGTTCGGGGAACACTGAAGCTTTCTTT; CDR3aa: CASSPSSSGNTEAFF
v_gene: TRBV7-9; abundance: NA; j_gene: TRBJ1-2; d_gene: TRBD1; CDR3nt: TGTGCCAGCAGCTTAGCAGGGGGCATTGGCTACACCTTC; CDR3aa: CASSLAGGIGYTF
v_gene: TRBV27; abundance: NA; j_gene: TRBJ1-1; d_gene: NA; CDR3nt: TGTGCCAGCAGTTTAGGCGGGACGGGAATAAATGTTAGGTACACTGAAGCTTTCTTT; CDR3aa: CASSLGGTGINVRYTEAFF
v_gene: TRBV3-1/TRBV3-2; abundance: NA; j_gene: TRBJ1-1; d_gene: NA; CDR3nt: TGTGCCAGCAGCCAAGGGGCACCCGACAAAGCTTTCTTT; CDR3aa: CASSQGAPDKAFF
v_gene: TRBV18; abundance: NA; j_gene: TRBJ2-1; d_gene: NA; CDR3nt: TGTGCCAGCTCACCACCGCCGAGCAATGAGCAGTTCTTC; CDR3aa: CASSPPPSNEQFF
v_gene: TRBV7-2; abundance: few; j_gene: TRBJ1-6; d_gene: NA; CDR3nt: TGTGCCAGCAGCCCCGGACAGTTTAATTCACCCCTCCACTTT; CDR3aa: CASSPGQFNSPLHF
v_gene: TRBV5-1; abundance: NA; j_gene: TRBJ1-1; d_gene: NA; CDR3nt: TGCGCCAGCAGCTTGGGAGATGCTCTGAACACTGAAGCTTTCTTT; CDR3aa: CASSLGDALNTEAFF
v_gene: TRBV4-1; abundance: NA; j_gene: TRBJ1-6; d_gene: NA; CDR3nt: TGCGCCAGCAGCCCAGCCCTTGGCTATAATTCACCCCTCCACTTT; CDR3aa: CASSPALGYNSPLHF
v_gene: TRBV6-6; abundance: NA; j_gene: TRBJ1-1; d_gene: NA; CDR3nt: TGTGCCAGTGGAAGACGGACTGAAGCTTTCTTT; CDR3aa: CASGRRTEAFF
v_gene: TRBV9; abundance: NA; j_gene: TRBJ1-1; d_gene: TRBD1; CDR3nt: TGTGCCAGCAGCGCGCGGACAGGTAACACTGAAGCTTTCTTT; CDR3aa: CASSARTGNTEAFF
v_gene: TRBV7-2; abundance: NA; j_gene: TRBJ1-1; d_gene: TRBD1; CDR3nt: TGTGCCAGCATCACCGGGACAGTCACTGAAGCTTTCTTT; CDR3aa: CASITGTVTEAFF
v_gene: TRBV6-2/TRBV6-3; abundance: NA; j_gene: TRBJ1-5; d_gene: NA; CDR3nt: TGTGCCAGCAGTCCCCGGGACACCAGTTCCGAGGGCGGTCAGCCCCAGCATTTT; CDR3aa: CASSPRDTSSEGGQPQHF
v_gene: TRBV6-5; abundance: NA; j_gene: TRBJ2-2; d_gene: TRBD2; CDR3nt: TGTGCCAGCAGTTACTCTAGGACTAGCGCTGGGGAGCTGTTTTTT; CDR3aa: CASSYSRTSAGELFF
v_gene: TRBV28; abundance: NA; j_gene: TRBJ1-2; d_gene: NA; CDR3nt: TGTGCCAGCAGTACAACCGGGGACGCTAATGGCTACACCTTC; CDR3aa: CASSTTGDANGYTF
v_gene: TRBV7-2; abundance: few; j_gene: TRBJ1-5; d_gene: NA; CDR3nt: TGTGCCAGCAGCTTAGACGGGTCAGGCAATCAGCCCCAGCATTTT; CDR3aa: CASSLDGSGNQPQHF
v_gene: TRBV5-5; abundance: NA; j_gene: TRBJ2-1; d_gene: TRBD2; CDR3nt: TGTGCCAGCAGACTCTGGACTAGCGGGGGGGTCGGTGAGCAGTTCTTC; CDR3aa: CASRLWTSGGVGEQFF